Detailed here is one T cell receptor beta chain. What it binds is not known. Data came from immunoSEQ multiplex PCR; TCRdb stores just in-frame clones and leaves some out. Found here are some 11,000 clones, 63% of them singletons; the top ten hold 15% to 20%. The data stem from a study of chemoradiotherapy in HPV16-positive cancers. Study-wide background: Candidate HPV-specific T-cell clones and common TCR motifs came from functional assays in a couple of HPV16-positive patients.

Study-wide points: For HPV16-positive patients, expanding HPV-responsive T cells associated with longer recurrence-free survival.

The germline CDR1 and CDR2 sequences are ENHRY and SYGVKD. This CDR3 comprises 13 residues. Trimming removed 0 bases at V and 4 bases at J, with 4 bases between. This sequence joins TRBV10-3 and TRBJ2-1; no clear D gene. Sampling was carried out from a patient who underwent chemoradiotherapy. The TCR originated in a human donor with HPV-associated anogenital cancer. The CDR3 sequence is CAISESPYNEQFF. Here the CDR3 DNA reads TGTGCCATCAGTGAGTCACCTTACAATGAGCAGTTCTTC.